Below are 24 T cell receptor beta chains sequenced from a single sample in a study of CD8 T cells in Susac syndrome. RNA, at about 0.45 to 1 ug, was reverse transcribed with random hexamers. One entry per CDR3 protein results from TCRdb running MiXCR on the immunoSEQ multiplex PCR reads. The sample shows about 110,000 distinct CDR3 sequences, around 94% of them seen only once. Sequencing input: CD8+ T cells from PBMCs. The receptors shown here come from a human donor with Susac syndrome.

This clonotype was recorded only once. In nucleotides, the CDR3 is TGTGCCAGCAGCCGCCGACAGGGCCTAGCCCGGGAGCTGTTTTTT. It specifies CASSRRQGLARELFF. V is TRBV5-4 and J is TRBJ2-2; 7 nucleotides match TRBD1. The trim removed 4 bases at V and 9 bases at J, leaving 12 bases unmatched. Germline values: CDR1 SGHNT, CDR2 YYREEE (reference sequence). The CDR3 spans 15 residues.

The chain uses TRBV20-1 and TRBJ2-7; 8 bases agree with TRBD1. J gave up 0 bases and V 6 bases, and 7 bases lay outside the gene matches. In germline, CDR1 is DFQATT, CDR2 SNEGSKA (reference sequence). CDR3 length equals 14 residues. Here the CDR3 DNA reads TGCAGTGCGACCGGGACAGGTGTCTCCTACGAGCAGTACTTC. Translated, it gives CSATGTGVSYEQYF.

The rearrangement links TRBV7-9 to TRBJ2-3; D remains unclear. The germline V gene has CDR1 SEHNR and CDR2 FQNEAQ (reference sequence). V was clipped by 5 bases and J by 5 bases, with 8 bases between them. The CDR3 has 12 amino acids. CDR3 nucleotide sequence: TGTGCCAGCAGCCCGCGCATAGATACGCAGTATTTT. Translated, it gives CASSPRIDTQYF.

This chain links TRBV27 with TRBJ2-1, with TRBD2 matching 16 bases. The CDR3 runs 15 residues. Per the germline V gene, CDR1 is MNHEY and CDR2 is SMNVEV (reference sequence). V lost 7 bases, J lost 8 bases, and 5 bases stayed unmatched. CDR3 sequence (DNA): TGTGCCAGCACCGGGGGACTAGCGGGGGGGCATGAGCAGTTCTTC. Translated, it gives CASTGGLAGGHEQFF.

The chain employs TRBV18 and TRBJ2-5; a weak D match, TRBD2 (5 bases). V shed 3 bases and J shed 4 bases, with 18 bases lying between them. CDR3 length: 16 residues. Germline V gene sequence: CDR1 KGHSH, CDR2 LQKENI. CDR3 in DNA: TGTGCCAGCTCACCGCGAGAGGGAGCCATCCGAGAGACCCAGTACTTC. It codes for CASSPREGAIRETQYF.

In its sample, this clonotype was seen once. The rearrangement joins TRBV19 to TRBJ2-2; D not certain. Between the trimmed V and J ends, which lost 9 bases and 3 bases, there was a span of 5 bases. Germline values: CDR1 LNHDA, CDR2 SQIVND (reference sequence). The CDR3 covers 11 residues. The CDR3 DNA reads as TGTGCCAGCACTTACACCGGGGAGCTGTTTTTT. Translation: CASTYTGELFF. Looking up the rest from reference TRBV19 and TRBJ2-2 gives the full variable domain: DGGITQSPKYLFRKEGQNVTLSCEQNLNHDAMYWYRQDPGQGLRLIYYSQIVNDFQKGDIAEGYSVSREKKESFPLTVTSAQKNPTAFYLCASTYTGELFFGEGSRLTVL.

This chain links TRBV27 with TRBJ2-7; D is possibly TRBD2 (6 bases). Germline lookup yields CDR1 MNHEY and CDR2 SMNVEV (reference sequence). V lost 1 base and J lost 6, with 13 bases in between. The CDR3 is made up of 14 amino acids. The CDR3 DNA reads TGTGCCAGCAGTTTATGGGGGGACCCCTCCGAGCAGTACTTC. Encoded protein: CASSLWGDPSEQYF.

This rearrangement joins TRBV11-2 to TRBJ2-1, with D possibly TRBD1 on 6 matching bases. Trimming shortened V by 4 bases and J by 8 bases, and 21 bases separated the two germline ends. In germline, CDR1 is SGHAT, CDR2 FQNNGV. This CDR3 has 16 residues. For the CDR3, the DNA is TGTGCCAGCAGCTCAAAGGGGGTAGGTCTCGATTATGAGCAGTTCTTC. Translating gives CASSSKGVGLDYEQFF. Full variable domain (outside the CDR3, taken from reference TRBV11-2 and TRBJ2-1): EAGVAQSPRYKIIEKRQSVAFWCNPISGHATLYWYQQILGQGPKLLIQFQNNGVVDDSQLPKDRFSAERLKGVDSTLKIQPAKLEDSAVYLCASSSKGVGLDYEQFFGPGTRLTVL.

CDR3 loop: CAISEVRQSIYGYTF. The CDR3 DNA follows: TGTGCCATCAGTGAGGTCCGACAGTCTATCTATGGCTACACCTTC. V and J are TRBV10-3 and TRBJ1-2, with D possibly TRBD1 on 5 matching bases. CDR3 length equals 15 residues. V lost 2 bases to trimming and J lost 4 bases, with 14 bases between them. Germline V gene data show CDR1 as ENHRY and CDR2 as SYGVKD.

The chain couples TRBV27 to TRBJ1-3; D unclear. The CDR3 sequence is 14 residues long. From germline, CDR1 is MNHEY and CDR2 SMNVEV (reference sequence). The V gene lost 5 bases and the J gene lost 3 bases, with 11 bases spanning the gap. Here the CDR3 reads CASSPGGFGNTIYF. In nucleotides, the CDR3 is TGTGCCAGCAGTCCAGGAGGATTTGGAAACACCATATATTTT.

The rearrangement links TRBV6-2 or TRBV6-3 to TRBJ2-1; D not resolved. The germline CDR1 and CDR2 sequences are MNHEY and SVGEGT. The V end lost 6 bases, the J end lost 2 bases, and 14 bases lay between the germline ends. The CDR3 is 15 amino acids. The CDR3 sequence: CASSTGSFTYNEQFF. The CDR3 nucleotides read TGTGCCAGCAGCACCGGGTCTTTCACCTACAATGAGCAGTTCTTC.

The chain carries TRBV15 and TRBJ2-5, with D tentatively TRBD2 (5 bases). CDR3 length: 13 amino acids. The germline V and J ends were trimmed by 5 bases and 2 bases, with 9 bases remaining between them. From germline, CDR1 is LNHNV and CDR2 YYDKDF (reference sequence). The CDR3 region is CATSEGVQETQYF. The CDR3 region has the DNA TGTGCCACCAGCGAGGGAGTACAAGAGACCCAGTACTTC.

The V and J genes are TRBV14 and TRBJ2-1; tentatively, D is TRBD1 or TRBD2 (5 bases each). V lost 0 bases, J lost 8 bases, and 17 bases lay in between. In germline, CDR1 is SGHDN, CDR2 FVKESK. CDR3 size: 16 residues. Here the CDR3 reads CASSQDRGDGVDEQFF. CDR3 bases: TGTGCCAGCAGCCAAGATAGAGGGGATGGGGTAGATGAGCAGTTCTTC.

This clonotype was observed a single time. The chain recombines TRBV27 with TRBJ1-5; a possible D gene is TRBD1 (6 bases). CDR3 length: 15 residues. Trimming cost V 4 bases and J 7 bases, with 17 bases left between them. Per germline, CDR1 MNHEY and CDR2 SMNVEV (reference sequence). For the CDR3, the DNA is TGTGCCAGCAGTTCCATTGAGGGGGGCGTCCAGCCCCAGCATTTT. Translation gives CASSSIEGGVQPQHF.

The gene calls are TRBV7-6 and TRBJ2-3; D is uncertain. The length of the CDR3 is 15 residues. Between the trimmed V and J ends, which lost 5 bases and 0 bases, there was a span of 12 bases. Germline assignment: CDR1 SGHVS and CDR2 FNYEAQ. This CDR3 is CASSRGHSSTDTQYF. CDR3 bases: TGTGCCAGCAGCCGAGGCCACAGTAGCACAGATACGCAGTATTTT.

This chain links TRBV14 with TRBJ1-2; TRBD1 agrees at 8 bases. There are 15 residues in the CDR3. V shed 1 base and J 6 bases; nucleotides not matched to a gene: 7. Per the germline V gene, CDR1 is SGHDN and CDR2 is FVKESK. The CDR3: CASSQASGGANGYTF. CDR3 nucleotides: TGTGCCAGCAGCCAAGCTTCAGGGGGCGCAAATGGCTACACCTTC.

The chain recombines TRBV5-6 with TRBJ1-1, with D possibly TRBD1 on 6 matching bases. CDR1 and CDR2 from the germline V gene are SGHDT and YYEEEE. The V end was cut by 2 bases, the J end by 3 bases, with 8 bases between. The CDR3 loop spans 13 amino acids. The CDR3 bases are TGTGCCAGCAGCTTTAAGGGGGACACTGAAGCTTTCTTT. This sequence encodes CASSFKGDTEAFF.

The chain links TRBV9 to TRBJ2-1; 9 nucleotides line up with TRBD2. Germline CDR1 reads SGDLS; CDR2 reads YYNGEE. The CDR3 runs to 15 residues. V trimming: 3 bases; J trimming: 7 bases; junction bases outside the gene matches: 8. In DNA form, the CDR3 reads TGTGCCAGCAGCGCCCGCGGGGGGGTTAGGAATGAGCAGTTCTTC. Amino acids: CASSARGGVRNEQFF. Looking up the rest from reference TRBV9 and TRBJ2-1 gives the full variable domain: DSGVTQTPKHLITATGQRVTLRCSPRSGDLSVYWYQQSLDQGLQFLIQYYNGEERAKGNILERFSAQQFPDLHSELNLSSLELGDSALYFCASSARGGVRNEQFFGPGTRLTVL.

This chain links TRBV9 with TRBJ2-7; TRBD2 aligns across 10 bases. V shed 1 base, J shed 5 bases, and the junction held 3 bases outside the gene matches. Germline lookup yields CDR1 SGDLS and CDR2 YYNGEE. The CDR3 runs 14 residues. The CDR3 nucleotides read TGTGCCAGCAGCGTAAGCGGGGGGGCAGACGAGCAGTACTTC. This sequence encodes CASSVSGGADEQYF.

J is TRBJ2-4 and V is TRBV29-1; 8 positions agree with TRBD1. CDR1 and CDR2 from the germline V gene are SQVTM and ANQGSEA. The trim removed 6 bases at V and 6 bases at J, leaving 4 bases unmatched. CDR3 size: 12 residues. As DNA, the CDR3 is TGCAGCGTGGGAACAGGGGGAAACATTCAGTACTTC. Its protein is CSVGTGGNIQYF.

This rearrangement joins TRBV12-3 or TRBV12-4 to TRBJ1-1; D remains ambiguous. This CDR3 comprises 12 residues. Trimming cost V 3 bases and J 8 bases, with 10 bases left between them. The CDR3 here is CASSLVGSEAFF. In nucleotides, the CDR3 is TGTGCCAGCAGTTTGGTCGGGTCCGAAGCTTTCTTT.

V usage is TRBV6-6 and J usage is TRBJ1-1, with D possibly TRBD1 on 5 matching bases. Germline assignment: CDR1 MNHNY and CDR2 SVGAGI (reference sequence). The CDR3 contains 15 residues. Trimming cost V 5 bases and J 1 base, with 14 bases left between them. Here the CDR3 DNA reads TGTGCCAGCAGTCCTGTCCCGGGACGGAACACTGAAGCTTTCTTT. This gives the protein CASSPVPGRNTEAFF.

This chain joins TRBV9 and TRBJ1-1; D perhaps matches TRBD1 (5 bases). CDR1 is SGDLS, CDR2 YYNGEE, per germline. The CDR3 is made up of 14 amino acids. Trimming removed 4 bases at V and 1 base at J, with 11 bases between. CDR3 nucleotide sequence: TGTGCCAGCAGCCTGGACACTTCGAACACTGAAGCTTTCTTT. Translation gives CASSLDTSNTEAFF.

This chain links TRBV18 with TRBJ2-1; the match to TRBD2 covers 10 bases. The J segment lost 7 bases and the V segment lost 3 bases, leaving 3 bases of the junction unmatched. This CDR3 comprises 14 residues. Germline lookup yields CDR1 KGHSH and CDR2 LQKENI. For the CDR3, the DNA is TGTGCCAGCTCACCTAGCGGGGGGCCGAATGAGCAGTTCTTC. Its protein is CASSPSGGPNEQFF.